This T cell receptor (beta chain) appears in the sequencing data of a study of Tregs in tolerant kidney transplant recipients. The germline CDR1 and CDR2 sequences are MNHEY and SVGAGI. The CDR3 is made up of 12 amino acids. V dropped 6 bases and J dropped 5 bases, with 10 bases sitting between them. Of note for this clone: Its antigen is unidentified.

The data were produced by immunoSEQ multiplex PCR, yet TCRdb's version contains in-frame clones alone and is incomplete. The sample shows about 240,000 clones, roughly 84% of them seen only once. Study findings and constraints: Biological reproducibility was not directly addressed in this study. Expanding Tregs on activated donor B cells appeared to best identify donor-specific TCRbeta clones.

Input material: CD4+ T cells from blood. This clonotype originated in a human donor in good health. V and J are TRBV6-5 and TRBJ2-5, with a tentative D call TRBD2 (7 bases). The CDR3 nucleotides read TGTGCCAGCAGGAGGGGGGGTGAGACCCAGTACTTC. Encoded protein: CASRRGGETQYF.